This TCR beta chain was obtained from a study of radiation and T cells in renal cell carcinoma. Study-wide results and limits: Top 100 clonotypes averaged approximately 50% in irradiated versus about 40% in nephrectomy-only tumors.

Measured with immunoSEQ multiplex PCR; TCRdb has only the in-frame clones, and not every one. The data contain some 14,000 clones, 64% of them singletons. Treatment here: 15 Gy SBRT to primary tumor, nephrectomy 4 weeks later. Nephrectomy followed 15 Gy stereotactic body radiation by 4 weeks. V lost 0 bases and J 1 base, leaving 6 bases between the germline ends. The CDR3 is made up of 14 amino acids. Germline V gene lookup returns CDR1 SGHAT and CDR2 FQDESV (reference sequence). A few counts support this clone. Antigen: not known. The chain uses TRBV11-1 and TRBJ1-1, with a possible D match to TRBD1 (6 bases). The clonotype comes from a woman aged 70-85 years with renal cell carcinoma. Sequenced here: tumor tissue, sampled from a patient whose treatment included radiotherapy and nephrectomy. DNA of the CDR3: TGTGCCAGCAGCTTAGCGGGGGCGAACACTGAAGCTTTCTTT. This codes for CASSLAGANTEAFF.